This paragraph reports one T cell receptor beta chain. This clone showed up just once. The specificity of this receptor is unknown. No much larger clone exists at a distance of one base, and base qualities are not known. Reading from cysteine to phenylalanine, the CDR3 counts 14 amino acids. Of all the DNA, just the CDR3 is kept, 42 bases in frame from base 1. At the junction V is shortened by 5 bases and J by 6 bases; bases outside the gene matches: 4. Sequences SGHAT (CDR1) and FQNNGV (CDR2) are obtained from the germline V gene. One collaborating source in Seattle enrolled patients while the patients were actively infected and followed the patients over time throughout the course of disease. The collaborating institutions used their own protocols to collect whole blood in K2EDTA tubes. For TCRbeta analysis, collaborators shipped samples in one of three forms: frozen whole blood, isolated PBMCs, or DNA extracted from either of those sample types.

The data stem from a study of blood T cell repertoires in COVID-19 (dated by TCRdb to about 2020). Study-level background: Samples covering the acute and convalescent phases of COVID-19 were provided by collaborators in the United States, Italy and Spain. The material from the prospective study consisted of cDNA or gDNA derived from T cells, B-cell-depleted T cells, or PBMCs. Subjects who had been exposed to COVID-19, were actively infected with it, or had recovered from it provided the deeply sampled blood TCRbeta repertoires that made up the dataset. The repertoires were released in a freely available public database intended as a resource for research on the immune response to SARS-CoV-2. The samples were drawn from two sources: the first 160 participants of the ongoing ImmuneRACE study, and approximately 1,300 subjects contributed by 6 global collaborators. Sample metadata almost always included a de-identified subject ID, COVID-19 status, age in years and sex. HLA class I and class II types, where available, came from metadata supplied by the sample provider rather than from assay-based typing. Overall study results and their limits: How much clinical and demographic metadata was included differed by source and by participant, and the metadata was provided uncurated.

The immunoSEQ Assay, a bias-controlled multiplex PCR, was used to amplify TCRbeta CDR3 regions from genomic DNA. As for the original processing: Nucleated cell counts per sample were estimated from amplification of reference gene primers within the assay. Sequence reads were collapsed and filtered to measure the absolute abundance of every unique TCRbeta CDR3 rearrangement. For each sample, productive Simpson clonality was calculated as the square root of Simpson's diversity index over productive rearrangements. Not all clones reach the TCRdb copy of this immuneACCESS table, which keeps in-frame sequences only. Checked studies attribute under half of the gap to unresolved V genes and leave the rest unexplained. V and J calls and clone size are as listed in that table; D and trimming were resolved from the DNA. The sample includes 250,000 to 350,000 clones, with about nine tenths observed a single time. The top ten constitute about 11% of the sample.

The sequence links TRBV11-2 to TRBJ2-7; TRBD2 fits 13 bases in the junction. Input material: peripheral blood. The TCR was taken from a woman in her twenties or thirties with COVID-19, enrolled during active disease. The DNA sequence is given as TGTGCCAGCAGCCCGACTAGCGGGAGGTTCGAGCAGTACTTC. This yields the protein CASSPTSGRFEQYF.